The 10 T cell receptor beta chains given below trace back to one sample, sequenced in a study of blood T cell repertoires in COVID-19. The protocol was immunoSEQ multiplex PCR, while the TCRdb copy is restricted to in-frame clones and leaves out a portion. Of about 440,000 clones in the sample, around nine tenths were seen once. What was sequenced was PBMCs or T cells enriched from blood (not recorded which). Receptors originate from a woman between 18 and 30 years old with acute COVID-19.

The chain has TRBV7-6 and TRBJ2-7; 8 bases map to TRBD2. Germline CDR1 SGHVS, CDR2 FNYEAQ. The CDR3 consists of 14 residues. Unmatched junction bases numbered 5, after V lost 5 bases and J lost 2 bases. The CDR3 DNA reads TGTGCCAGCAGCCCGGGTAGCGGGGCCTACGAGCAGTACTTC. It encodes CASSPGSGAYEQYF.

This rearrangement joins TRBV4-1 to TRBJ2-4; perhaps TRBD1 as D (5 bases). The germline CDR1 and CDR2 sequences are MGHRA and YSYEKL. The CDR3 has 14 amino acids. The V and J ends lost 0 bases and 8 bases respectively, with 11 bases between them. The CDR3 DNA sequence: TGCGCCAGCAGCCAAGACTCCAGGGTTGACATTCAGTACTTC. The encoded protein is CASSQDSRVDIQYF.

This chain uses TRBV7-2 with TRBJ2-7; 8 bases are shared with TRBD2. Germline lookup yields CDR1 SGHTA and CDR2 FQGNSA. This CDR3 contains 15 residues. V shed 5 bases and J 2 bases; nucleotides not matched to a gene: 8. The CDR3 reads CASSLVGLGTYEQYF. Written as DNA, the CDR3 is TGTGCCAGCAGCCTAGTGGGACTAGGAACCTACGAGCAGTACTTC.

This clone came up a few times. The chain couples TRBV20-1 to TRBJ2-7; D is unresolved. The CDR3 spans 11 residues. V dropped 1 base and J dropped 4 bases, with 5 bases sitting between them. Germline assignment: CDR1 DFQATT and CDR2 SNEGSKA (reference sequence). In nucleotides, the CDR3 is TGCAGTGCTAGAGCCATGTACGAGCAGTACTTC. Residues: CSARAMYEQYF.

The CDR3 DNA is TGCGCCAGCAGCCAACGGGGGGGACAGCTAACAAACCAAGAGACCCAGTACTTC. Translation gives CASSQRGGQLTNQETQYF. The chain is built from TRBV4-1 and TRBJ2-5; a weak D match, TRBD2 (8 bases). Trimming took 2 bases from V and 0 from J, leaving 19 bases between them. This CDR3 is 18 amino acids long. Per germline, CDR1 MGHRA and CDR2 YSYEKL.

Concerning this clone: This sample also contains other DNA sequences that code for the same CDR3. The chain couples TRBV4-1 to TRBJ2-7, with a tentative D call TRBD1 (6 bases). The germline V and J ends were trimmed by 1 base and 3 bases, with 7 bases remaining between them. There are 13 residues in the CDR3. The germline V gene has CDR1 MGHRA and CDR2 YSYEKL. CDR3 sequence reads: CASSQARGYEQYF. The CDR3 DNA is TGCGCCAGCAGCCAAGCCAGGGGCTACGAGCAGTACTTC.

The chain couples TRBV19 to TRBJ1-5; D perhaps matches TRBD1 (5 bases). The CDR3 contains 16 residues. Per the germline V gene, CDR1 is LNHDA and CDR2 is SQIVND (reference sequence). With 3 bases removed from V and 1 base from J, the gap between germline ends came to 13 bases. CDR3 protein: CASSIGGKISNQPQHF. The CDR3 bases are TGTGCCAGTAGTATTGGGGGGAAGATAAGCAATCAGCCCCAGCATTTT.

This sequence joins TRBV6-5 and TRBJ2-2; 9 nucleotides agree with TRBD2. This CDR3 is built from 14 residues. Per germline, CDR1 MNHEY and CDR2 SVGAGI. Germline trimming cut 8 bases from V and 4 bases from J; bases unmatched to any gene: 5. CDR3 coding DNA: TGTGCCAGCGGGGTTAGCGGGGGCACCGGGGAGCTGTTTTTT. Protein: CASGVSGGTGELFF.

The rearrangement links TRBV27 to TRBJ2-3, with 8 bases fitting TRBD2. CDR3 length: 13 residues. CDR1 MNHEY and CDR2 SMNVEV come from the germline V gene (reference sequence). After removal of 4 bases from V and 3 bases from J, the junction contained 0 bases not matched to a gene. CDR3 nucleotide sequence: TGTGCCAGCAGTTCTAGCGGGACAGATACGCAGTATTTT. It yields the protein CASSSSGTDTQYF.

DNA for the CDR3: TGTGCCAGTAGTATAGGAGTTGTAGCGGGAACCGGGGAGCTGTTTTTT. This translates into CASSIGVVAGTGELFF. V usage is TRBV19 and J usage is TRBJ2-2, with TRBD2 identical over 8 bases. Germline V CDR1 and CDR2: LNHDA, SQIVND (reference sequence). This CDR3 has 16 amino acids. After removal of 1 base from V and 5 bases from J, the junction contained 6 bases not matched to a gene.